These T cell receptor beta chains were read from a single sample in a study of cytomegalovirus exposure and HLA in healthy donors. Profiling relied on immunoSEQ multiplex PCR, and the TCRdb table lists in-frame clones only, not all of them. The sample records 110,000 to 150,000 clones, 75% to 90% being singletons. What was sequenced was PBMCs. The receptors were gathered from a woman aged 25-40 years in good health and CMV-seropositive. CDR3s include the opening cysteine and the closing phenylalanine or tryptophan. The D gene is left open where the match is weak. Some rows mark clone size as missing; the rest say once, few, many or name a class of expanded clone.

v_gene: TRBV9
abundance: -
d_gene: TRBD1
j_gene: TRBJ1-3
CDR3nt: TGTGCCAGCAGCCCGACTAGGGGGCAGAACACCATATATTTT
CDR3aa: CASSPTRGQNTIYF

v_gene: TRBV2
abundance: -
d_gene: TRBD1
j_gene: TRBJ1-6
CDR3nt: TGTGCCAGCAGGCCTGACAGGGATTCACCCCTCCACTTT
CDR3aa: CASRPDRDSPLHF

v_gene: TRBV28
abundance: -
d_gene: -
j_gene: TRBJ1-2
CDR3nt: TGTGCCAGCTTAAAAGCGGGAAAGGGCTACACCTTC
CDR3aa: CASLKAGKGYTF

v_gene: TRBV7-2
abundance: -
d_gene: -
j_gene: TRBJ2-7
CDR3nt: TGTGCCAGCAGCTTAGCGTTCTCGGACTATTCCAGTTACGAGCAGTACTTC
CDR3aa: CASSLAFSDYSSYEQYF

v_gene: TRBV7-3
abundance: -
d_gene: -
j_gene: TRBJ1-1
CDR3nt: TGTGCCAGCAGCTCTATACCCCCACGATGCGGCACTGAAGCTTTCTTT
CDR3aa: CASSSIPPRCGTEAFF

v_gene: TRBV6-1
abundance: -
d_gene: -
j_gene: TRBJ2-7
CDR3nt: TGTGCCAGCAGTGATTCCAGGGATTTTTCAAGGTCCTACGAGCAGTACTTC
CDR3aa: CASSDSRDFSRSYEQYF

v_gene: TRBV4-2
abundance: once
d_gene: -
j_gene: TRBJ1-2
CDR3nt: TGTGCCAGCAGCCAAGAAGGACAGAACTATGGCTACACCTTC
CDR3aa: CASSQEGQNYGYTF

v_gene: TRBV5-1
abundance: -
d_gene: TRBD1
j_gene: TRBJ1-2
CDR3nt: TGCGCCAGCAGCTGGGGGACAGTGCACTTCTATGGCTACACCTTC
CDR3aa: CASSWGTVHFYGYTF

v_gene: TRBV9
abundance: -
d_gene: TRBD1
j_gene: TRBJ2-2
CDR3nt: TGTGCCAGCAGCGTAGGTAGGACAGGGGGCGTCGCCGGGGAGCTGTTTTTT
CDR3aa: CASSVGRTGGVAGELFF

v_gene: TRBV28
abundance: -
d_gene: -
j_gene: TRBJ2-5
CDR3nt: TGTGCCAGCCTCGGCCGGGAACTTGCGGCAGAGACCCAGTACTTC
CDR3aa: CASLGRELAAETQYF

v_gene: TRBV28
abundance: once
d_gene: -
j_gene: TRBJ2-2
CDR3nt: TGTGCCAGCAGGAAACAGGTGACCGGGGAGCTGTTTTTT
CDR3aa: CASRKQVTGELFF

v_gene: TRBV9
abundance: -
d_gene: -
j_gene: TRBJ2-3
CDR3nt: TGTGCCAGCAGTGGTAGTAGGTCGAGCGGCCGCACAGATACGCAGTATTTT
CDR3aa: CASSGSRSSGRTDTQYF

v_gene: TRBV5-6
abundance: -
d_gene: -
j_gene: TRBJ2-1
CDR3nt: TGTGCCAGCAGAGAATATCGACAGGCCTTTAGGGTATCCTACAATGAGCAGTTCTTC
CDR3aa: CASREYRQAFRVSYNEQFF

v_gene: TRBV12-5
abundance: once
d_gene: -
j_gene: TRBJ1-1
CDR3nt: TGTGCTAGCTTGACAGGAAAAGCTTTCTTT
CDR3aa: CASLTGKAFF

v_gene: TRBV7-2
abundance: -
d_gene: TRBD1
j_gene: TRBJ1-5
CDR3nt: TGTGCCAGCAGCGACAGGGTCTGGGATCAGCCCCAGCATTTT
CDR3aa: CASSDRVWDQPQHF

v_gene: TRBV2
abundance: -
d_gene: -
j_gene: TRBJ2-3
CDR3nt: TGTGCCAGCAGTGATCGGGGTGCAGATACGCAGTATTTT
CDR3aa: CASSDRGADTQYF

v_gene: TRBV5-1
abundance: -
d_gene: TRBD1
j_gene: TRBJ2-5
CDR3nt: TGCGCCAGCAGCCTTAGGGGACAGGGACAAGAGACCCAGTACTTC
CDR3aa: CASSLRGQGQETQYF

v_gene: TRBV18
abundance: -
d_gene: TRBD1
j_gene: TRBJ2-5
CDR3nt: TGTGCCAGCTCACTTGCCAGGGGGCCGGAAGAGACCCAGTACTTC
CDR3aa: CASSLARGPEETQYF

v_gene: TRBV2
abundance: -
d_gene: TRBD1
j_gene: TRBJ2-7
CDR3nt: TGTGCCAGTAGAGGGACAGGAATCTCCTACGAGCAGTACTTC
CDR3aa: CASRGTGISYEQYF

v_gene: TRBV19
abundance: -
d_gene: TRBD1
j_gene: TRBJ1-5
CDR3nt: TGTGCCAGTAGCCGAAGGACAGGGGCTAGTCGAGGCAATCAGCCCCAGCATTTT
CDR3aa: CASSRRTGASRGNQPQHF

v_gene: TRBV5-4
abundance: once
d_gene: TRBD2
j_gene: TRBJ2-3
CDR3nt: TGTGCCAGCAGCGCCGGACTAGCGGGGAGCACAGATACGCAGTATTTT
CDR3aa: CASSAGLAGSTDTQYF

v_gene: TRBV5-4
abundance: -
d_gene: -
j_gene: TRBJ2-2
CDR3nt: TGTGCCAGCAGCCCAGCGTACGGGGAGCTGTTTTTT
CDR3aa: CASSPAYGELFF

v_gene: TRBV5-4
abundance: -
d_gene: -
j_gene: TRBJ2-5
CDR3nt: TGTGCCAGCAGCTTGCGGGACGGGACTCTCGGAGAGACCCAGTACTTC
CDR3aa: CASSLRDGTLGETQYF

v_gene: TRBV2
abundance: few
d_gene: TRBD1
j_gene: TRBJ2-1
CDR3nt: TGTGCCAGCAGTGAGGGGACAGGCTCCTACAATGAGCAGTTCTTC
CDR3aa: CASSEGTGSYNEQFF

v_gene: TRBV10-2
abundance: -
d_gene: -
j_gene: TRBJ2-5
CDR3nt: TGCGCCAGCCGGGACACCACCTCGACCCAGTACTTC
CDR3aa: CASRDTTSTQYF

v_gene: TRBV27
abundance: -
d_gene: TRBD2
j_gene: TRBJ2-1
CDR3nt: TGTGCCAGCAGTCTCAGCGGGGGGGCTTACAATGAGCAGTTCTTC
CDR3aa: CASSLSGGAYNEQFF

v_gene: TRBV2
abundance: -
d_gene: TRBD2
j_gene: TRBJ2-1
CDR3nt: TGTGCCAGCAGTCGGACTAGCGGGGACAATGAGCAGTTCTTC
CDR3aa: CASSRTSGDNEQFF

v_gene: TRBV6-6
abundance: -
d_gene: -
j_gene: TRBJ2-7
CDR3nt: TGTGCCAGCAGTTACGGGCCGAGTTACGAGCAGTACTTC
CDR3aa: CASSYGPSYEQYF

v_gene: TRBV6-1
abundance: -
d_gene: -
j_gene: TRBJ2-7
CDR3nt: TGTGCCAGCAGTGTAGTTGCTCTCCTGCTCTACGAGCAGTACTTC
CDR3aa: CASSVVALLLYEQYF

v_gene: TRBV19
abundance: once
d_gene: -
j_gene: TRBJ1-3
CDR3nt: TGTGCCAGTAGTATTCGGGGAACTGGAAACACCATATATTTT
CDR3aa: CASSIRGTGNTIYF

v_gene: TRBV2
abundance: -
d_gene: -
j_gene: TRBJ2-7
CDR3nt: TGTGCCAGCGTCCGTAGAGGTCCCCTCTACGAGCAGTACTTC
CDR3aa: CASVRRGPLYEQYF

v_gene: TRBV5-4
abundance: -
d_gene: TRBD2
j_gene: TRBJ2-7
CDR3nt: TGTGCCAGCAGCTTGGAACTAGCGAAAGAGCAGTACTTC
CDR3aa: CASSLELAKEQYF

v_gene: TRBV5-1
abundance: -
d_gene: TRBD2
j_gene: TRBJ2-7
CDR3nt: TGCGCCAGCAGCTTGGGCCTAGCGGGAGAAGGGTACGAGCAGTACTTC
CDR3aa: CASSLGLAGEGYEQYF

v_gene: TRBV6-5
abundance: -
d_gene: TRBD2
j_gene: TRBJ2-1
CDR3nt: TGTGCCAGCAGGGTAGCGGGAGCGCCAAGAGATGAGCAGTTCTTC
CDR3aa: CASRVAGAPRDEQFF

v_gene: TRBV2
abundance: few
d_gene: TRBD2
j_gene: TRBJ2-7
CDR3nt: TGTGCCGCAGAGGGGCTAGCGGAACGGGACGAGCAGTACTTC
CDR3aa: CAAEGLAERDEQYF

v_gene: TRBV27
abundance: -
d_gene: TRBD1
j_gene: TRBJ1-4
CDR3nt: TGTGCCAGCAGTTTACAGGGGGTAGGTGAAAAACTGTTTTTT
CDR3aa: CASSLQGVGEKLFF

v_gene: TRBV13
abundance: -
d_gene: TRBD1
j_gene: TRBJ2-6
CDR3nt: TGTGCCAGCAGCTTTGGGGAAAGGGGGCGGATCCTTGGGGCCAACGTCCTGACTTTC
CDR3aa: CASSFGERGRILGANVLTF

v_gene: TRBV10-3
abundance: -
d_gene: TRBD2
j_gene: TRBJ2-7
CDR3nt: TGTGCCATCAGTGATAGTATCGGGACTAGCGGCTCCTACGAGCAGTACTTC
CDR3aa: CAISDSIGTSGSYEQYF

v_gene: TRBV5-1
abundance: -
d_gene: -
j_gene: TRBJ2-3
CDR3nt: TGCGCCAGCAGCTTGGTAGGCAGGTGGGCAGATACGCAGTATTTT
CDR3aa: CASSLVGRWADTQYF

v_gene: TRBV6-5
abundance: -
d_gene: -
j_gene: TRBJ2-3
CDR3nt: TGTGCCAGCAGAACCAGGGTAGTTAGCACAGATACGCAGTATTTT
CDR3aa: CASRTRVVSTDTQYF

v_gene: TRBV29-1
abundance: -
d_gene: -
j_gene: TRBJ2-1
CDR3nt: TGCAGCGCCTACGGACAGAGTTGGAATGAGCAGTTCTTC
CDR3aa: CSAYGQSWNEQFF

v_gene: TRBV13
abundance: once
d_gene: -
j_gene: TRBJ1-1
CDR3nt: TGTGCCAGCAGCTTAGGCCGAGGAGAAGCTTTCTTT
CDR3aa: CASSLGRGEAFF

v_gene: TRBV18
abundance: -
d_gene: -
j_gene: TRBJ2-6
CDR3nt: TGTGCCAGCTCTTCAGGATACTCTGGGGCCAACGTCCTGACTTTC
CDR3aa: CASSSGYSGANVLTF

v_gene: TRBV27
abundance: -
d_gene: TRBD1
j_gene: TRBJ2-5
CDR3nt: TGTGCCAGCAGTTGGACCCGGGACAGCCATCGAAAGACCCAGTACTTC
CDR3aa: CASSWTRDSHRKTQYF

v_gene: TRBV13
abundance: few
d_gene: TRBD2
j_gene: TRBJ2-5
CDR3nt: TGTGCCAGCAGCTTTCGCCGGGGGGGCCGTGAGACCCAGTACTTC
CDR3aa: CASSFRRGGRETQYF

v_gene: TRBV18
abundance: once
d_gene: TRBD1
j_gene: TRBJ1-1
CDR3nt: TGTGCCAGCTCACCAAGAACAGGGGGAGACACTGAAGCTTTCTTT
CDR3aa: CASSPRTGGDTEAFF

v_gene: TRBV7-3
abundance: -
d_gene: -
j_gene: TRBJ1-1
CDR3nt: TGTGCCAGCAGTTCGGACACAACAAACACTGAAGCTTTCTTT
CDR3aa: CASSSDTTNTEAFF

v_gene: TRBV7-9
abundance: -
d_gene: TRBD2
j_gene: TRBJ2-3
CDR3nt: TGTGCCAGCAGCCCTCCTAGCGGAGAAGGCACAGATACGCAGTATTTT
CDR3aa: CASSPPSGEGTDTQYF

v_gene: TRBV6-5
abundance: -
d_gene: -
j_gene: TRBJ2-1
CDR3nt: TGTGCCAGCGGGAGGGGGGGGCCCAACTACAATGAGCAGTTCTTC
CDR3aa: CASGRGGPNYNEQFF

v_gene: TRBV6-4
abundance: -
d_gene: -
j_gene: TRBJ1-2
CDR3nt: TGTGCCAGCAGTGAAGTAGGGGGAAGGAATGGCTACACCTTC
CDR3aa: CASSEVGGRNGYTF

v_gene: TRBV23-1
abundance: -
d_gene: TRBD1
j_gene: TRBJ2-1
CDR3nt: TGCGCCAGCAGTCAAAGACCGGGACAGGGGGCGCGTAACGAGCAGTTCTTC
CDR3aa: CASSQRPGQGARNEQFF

v_gene: TRBV11-2
abundance: -
d_gene: TRBD1
j_gene: TRBJ2-7
CDR3nt: TGTGCCAGCAGCTTATCCGGGACAGGGGGCTACGAGCAGTACTTC
CDR3aa: CASSLSGTGGYEQYF

v_gene: TRBV2
abundance: -
d_gene: TRBD1
j_gene: TRBJ1-2
CDR3nt: TGTGCCAGCAGGAAGACAGGGGGCAACTATGGCTACACCTTC
CDR3aa: CASRKTGGNYGYTF

v_gene: TRBV5-8
abundance: -
d_gene: -
j_gene: TRBJ2-1
CDR3nt: TGTGCCAGCAGCGGGGGCGAGTGGGGAGGGGGTAATGAGCAGTTCTTC
CDR3aa: CASSGGEWGGGNEQFF

v_gene: TRBV28
abundance: -
d_gene: -
j_gene: TRBJ2-3
CDR3nt: TGTGCCAGCACCCATCTCCGGGATACGCAGTATTTT
CDR3aa: CASTHLRDTQYF

v_gene: TRBV7-2
abundance: -
d_gene: -
j_gene: TRBJ2-7
CDR3nt: TGTGCCAGCAGCTTTCTCGGAGGGACAGCCTCCTACGAGCAGTACTTC
CDR3aa: CASSFLGGTASYEQYF

v_gene: TRBV18
abundance: once
d_gene: -
j_gene: TRBJ1-1
CDR3nt: TGTGCCAGCTCACCACCAATAGGGGGAGACACTGAAGCTTTCTTT
CDR3aa: CASSPPIGGDTEAFF

v_gene: TRBV6-1
abundance: -
d_gene: -
j_gene: TRBJ2-3
CDR3nt: TGTGCCAGCAGTGAAATCAGGAGCACAGATACGCAGTATTTT
CDR3aa: CASSEIRSTDTQYF

v_gene: TRBV7-8
abundance: -
d_gene: -
j_gene: TRBJ2-5
CDR3nt: TGTGCCAGCAGCAAAGATAGACAGCAAGAGACCCAGTACTTC
CDR3aa: CASSKDRQQETQYF